This TCR beta chain was recovered during a study of shared clonotypes between healthy human individuals. Overall study findings and caveats: The study found lower generation probabilities in non-shared clonotypes than in those shared by all four donors.

Trimming removed 1 base from V and 2 bases from J, with 5 bases in between. The CDR3 sequence is 14 residues long. Per germline, CDR1 LGHNA and CDR2 YSLEER. Replicate PCRs from sorted subsets contained roughly 200 ng DNA, which is around 30,000 T cell genomes. Sequencing was performed with immunoSEQ multiplex PCR; in TCRdb, only in-frame clones are kept and a portion is missing. The data contain approximately 2,000,000 clones, around 93% of them singletons. To note about this clone: Its matching antigen is unknown. In the same sample, other DNA sequences code for this CDR3.

Naive CD8 isolation took CD45RO-negative cells positively selected for CCR7 and excluded terminally differentiated effector memory CD45RA+ cells. All donors were healthy HIV-negative adults lacking recent acute infections or vaccinations. The sequence was collected from a man between 18 and 35 years old in good health. Some clones in this sample may be carry-over from other donors' samples. The chain recombines TRBV4-3 with TRBJ2-2; unclear D gene. Sequencing input: naive CD8+ T cells from PBMCs. CDR3 in DNA: TGCGCCAGCAGCCAAGTCGGAAACACCGGGGAGCTGTTTTTT. It is translated as CASSQVGNTGELFF.